Below, 21 T cell receptor beta chains from the same sample are listed, as sequenced in a study of blood T cell repertoires in COVID-19. Assay: immunoSEQ multiplex PCR; the TCRdb copy retains only in-frame clones and omits some. This table holds about 150,000 clones, approximately 83% found once. Sequenced sample: PBMCs or T cells enriched from blood (not recorded which). Receptor source: a man aged 70-80 years who had been exposed to COVID-19.

The rearrangement links TRBV27 to TRBJ1-6, with TRBD1 matching over 8 bases. In germline, CDR1 is MNHEY, CDR2 SMNVEV (reference sequence). The length of the CDR3 is 14 residues. Losses at the gene ends were 7 bases for V and 10 bases for J; bases not matched to a gene: 9. CDR3 in DNA: TGTGCCAGCACCAGGACAGGGCTGTTGTCACCCCTCCACTTT. Its translation: CASTRTGLLSPLHF.

The V gene is TRBV12-3 or TRBV12-4, the J gene TRBJ2-7; D is perhaps TRBD2 (5 bases). Trimming shortened V by 5 bases and J by 3 bases, and 8 bases separated the two germline ends. The CDR3 spans 12 residues. The CDR3 spells CASSPGGYEQYF. CDR3 DNA: TGTGCCAGCAGTCCAGGAGGCTACGAGCAGTACTTC.

The chain employs TRBV6-2 or TRBV6-3 and TRBJ1-5, with a weak D call TRBD1 (6 bases). V was clipped by 5 bases and J by 1 base, with 18 bases between them. The V gene's germline CDR1 is MNHEY and CDR2 SVGEGT. The CDR3 totals 17 residues. The CDR3 region has the DNA TGTGCCAGCAGTACTCCCAGGGGTTTCATGAGCAATCAGCCCCAGCATTTT. This sequence encodes CASSTPRGFMSNQPQHF.

This clone was detected only once. This chain joins TRBV27 and TRBJ2-5; D perhaps matches TRBD2 (6 bases). The germline V and J ends were trimmed by 2 bases and 0 bases, with 10 bases remaining between them. The CDR3 is 15 amino acids. The germline CDR1 and CDR2 sequences are MNHEY and SMNVEV (reference sequence). The CDR3 loop reads CASSLGGKHQETQYF. The CDR3 bases are TGTGCCAGCAGTTTAGGCGGGAAGCACCAAGAGACCCAGTACTTC.

The chain joins TRBV5-6 to TRBJ1-2; TRBD1 might be the D (6 bases). The CDR3 is 16 amino acids. From germline, CDR1 is SGHDT and CDR2 YYEEEE. V was pared by 1 base and J by 0 bases, with 13 bases between. CDR3 in DNA: TGTGCCAGCAGCTTGAGCTGGGGGACATCTAACTATGGCTACACCTTC. This translates into CASSLSWGTSNYGYTF.

The chain employs TRBV5-1 and TRBJ2-2, with 11 bases that match TRBD2. The germline V gene has CDR1 SGHRS and CDR2 YFSETQ. This CDR3 region has 20 residues. The V segment lost 4 bases and the J segment 1 base; nucleotides outside the gene matches: 15. CDR3 nucleotide sequence: TGCGCCAGCAGCCCGACGCGGGTAGCGGGAGGGCCAGAGAACACCGGGGAGCTGTTTTTT. Encoded protein: CASSPTRVAGGPENTGELFF.

The genes are TRBV5-1 and TRBJ2-7; 15 bases agree with TRBD2. This CDR3 comprises 17 residues. Germline V CDR1 and CDR2: SGHRS, YFSETQ. V was pared by 4 bases and J by 0 bases, with 5 bases of the junction left unmatched. The chain's CDR3 is CASSPGLAGGPSYEQYF. Written as DNA, the CDR3 is TGCGCCAGCAGCCCGGGACTAGCGGGGGGCCCCTCCTACGAGCAGTACTTC. The variable domain in full, completed from reference TRBV5-1 and TRBJ2-7, reads KAGVTQTPRYLIKTRGQQVTLSCSPISGHRSVSWYQQTPGQGLQFLFEYFSETQRNKGNFPGRFSGRQFSNSRSEMNVSTLELGDSALYLCASSPGLAGGPSYEQYFGPGTRLTVT.

The chain recombines TRBV14 with TRBJ1-5; the D gene is possibly TRBD1 (5 bases). The length of the CDR3 is 15 residues. CDR1 SGHDN and CDR2 FVKESK come from the germline V gene. Trimming shortened V by 1 base and J by 4 bases, and 11 bases separated the two germline ends. The CDR3: CASSQAGTPNQPQHF. The CDR3 DNA is TGTGCCAGCAGCCAAGCGGGGACTCCAAATCAGCCCCAGCATTTT. Combining the CDR3 with reference TRBV14 and TRBJ1-5 gives the whole variable domain EAGVTQFPSHSVIEKGQTVTLRCDPISGHDNLYWYRRVMGKEIKFLLHFVKESKQDESGMPNNRFLAERTGGTYSTLKVQPAELEDSGVYFCASSQAGTPNQPQHFGDGTRLSIL.

This chain joins TRBV21-1 and TRBJ2-7; no DNA check was done on the table's D call, TRBD2. TRBV21-1 is a listed pseudogene. The CDR3 totals 11 residues. In nucleotides, the CDR3 is TGTGCCAGCAGAAGGAACGGGGAGCAGTACTTC. Translation gives CASRRNGEQYF.

This clone was counted once. The chain recombines TRBV9 with TRBJ1-2; D remains ambiguous. Between the trimmed V and J ends, which lost 7 bases and 0 bases, there was a span of 13 bases. This CDR3 has 14 residues. Germline V gene sequence: CDR1 SGDLS, CDR2 YYNGEE. CDR3 amino acids: CASGEARPNYGYTF. The CDR3 DNA reads as TGTGCCAGCGGGGAGGCGCGGCCTAACTATGGCTACACCTTC.

The chain employs TRBV28 and TRBJ1-3; D might be TRBD1 (6 bases). The length of the CDR3 is 15 residues. Germline assignment: CDR1 MDHEN and CDR2 SYDVKM. Trimming took 3 bases from V and 8 from J, leaving 17 bases between them. The CDR3 here is CASSFRGGLGDTIYF. DNA of the CDR3: TGTGCCAGCAGTTTTAGAGGGGGTCTGGGAGACACCATATATTTT.

V and J are TRBV9 and TRBJ1-3; possibly TRBD1 for D (5 bases). The germline V and J ends were trimmed by 0 bases and 0 bases, with 13 bases remaining between them. In germline, CDR1 is SGDLS, CDR2 YYNGEE. The CDR3 contains 17 residues. The CDR3 here is CASSVVDRALSGNTIYF. CDR3 coding DNA: TGTGCCAGCAGCGTAGTTGACAGAGCCCTCTCTGGAAACACCATATATTTT.

DNA for the CDR3: TGTGCCAGCAGTATAGCGGGGGGGCATCAAGAGACCCAGTACTTC. Translating gives CASSIAGGHQETQYF. The chain is built from TRBV25-1 and TRBJ2-5; 11 positions agree with TRBD2. The CDR3 spans 15 residues. V was clipped by 5 bases and J by 2 bases; unmatched bases: 4. Per the germline V gene, CDR1 is MGHDK and CDR2 is SYGVNS.

CDR3 protein: CASSLGARAEAFF. CDR3 coding DNA: TGTGCCAGCAGCTTAGGTGCACGGGCTGAAGCTTTCTTT. The J gene is TRBJ1-1, the V gene TRBV7-9; D unresolved. V lost 1 base and J 6 bases, leaving 9 bases between the germline ends. CDR1 is SEHNR, CDR2 FQNEAQ, per germline (reference sequence). The CDR3 has 13 residues.

The chain combines TRBV5-1 with TRBJ2-2; 8 positions match TRBD2. This CDR3 region has 18 residues. The ends lost 0 bases at V and 1 base at J; junction bases unmatched: 8. The germline CDR1 and CDR2 sequences are SGHRS and YFSETQ. CDR3 protein: CASSLGAGGVKNTGELFF. The CDR3 DNA reads TGCGCCAGCAGCTTGGGTGCGGGAGGAGTAAAGAACACCGGGGAGCTGTTTTTT.

The chain recombines TRBV18 with TRBJ1-6; 7 positions agree with TRBD1. Germline V gene sequence: CDR1 KGHSH, CDR2 LQKENI. V shed 6 bases, J shed 5 bases, and the junction held 7 bases outside the gene matches. This CDR3 has 15 amino acids. The CDR3 spells CASSPGQADNSPLHF. The DNA for the CDR3 is TGTGCCAGCTCTCCAGGACAGGCCGATAATTCACCCCTCCACTTT.

The V and J genes are TRBV12-3 or TRBV12-4 and TRBJ1-2; D remains unclear. The CDR3 covers 12 residues. V shed 5 bases and J shed 4 bases, with 8 bases lying between them. This chain's CDR3 is CASSPRVYGYTF. The CDR3 DNA reads as TGTGCCAGCAGTCCGAGGGTCTATGGCTACACCTTC.

The chain is built from TRBV11-3 and TRBJ2-1; D is possibly TRBD1 (5 bases). Trimming pared 5 bases from V and 12 bases from J, leaving 14 bases between. Germline assignment: CDR1 SGHNT and CDR2 YENEEA. The CDR3 sequence is 12 residues long. CDR3 sequence: CASSPNDRTQFF. The CDR3 DNA is TGTGCCAGCAGCCCAAACGACAGAACGCAGTTCTTC.

This rearrangement joins TRBV24-1 to TRBJ2-1; D may be TRBD1 (6 bases). The CDR3 totals 13 residues. V gave up 6 bases and J gave up 3 bases, with 8 bases separating them. Germline loops: CDR1 KGHDR, CDR2 SFDVKD. In nucleotides, the CDR3 is TGTGCCACCAGTAGAGGGGGCTACAATGAGCAGTTCTTC. This sequence encodes CATSRGGYNEQFF.

CDR3 sequence reads: CASSQETGTKGLTDTQYF. The CDR3 DNA sequence: TGCGCCAGCAGCCAGGAAACTGGGACTAAGGGACTCACAGATACGCAGTATTTT. The V gene is TRBV4-1, the J gene TRBJ2-3; 7 bases agree with TRBD2. V gave up 3 bases and J gave up 2 bases; unmatched junction bases: 14. CDR1 and CDR2 (germline): MGHRA, YSYEKL. The CDR3 is 18 residues long.

The genes are TRBV18 and TRBJ1-5; 7 bases map to TRBD1. Germline V gene data show CDR1 as KGHSH and CDR2 as LQKENI. After removal of 5 bases from V and 1 base from J, the junction contained 5 bases not matched to a gene. This CDR3 region has 15 residues. For the CDR3, the DNA is TGTGCCAGCTCAGACTTGGGACAGAGCAATCAGCCCCAGCATTTT. Amino acid sequence: CASSDLGQSNQPQHF.